The T cell receptor beta chain under discussion was sequenced for a study of identical twins. The CDR3 totals 16 residues. Germline loops: CDR1 KGHDR, CDR2 SFDVKD. The V segment lost 7 bases and the J segment 0 bases; nucleotides outside the gene matches: 7. This clonotype has a count of ten or more. TCRdb ran MiXCR on the 5' RACE reads and lists one entry per CDR3 protein. The data show some 710,000 distinct CDR3 sequences, around 6.1% seen once. V gene TRBV24-1 combines with J gene TRBJ2-3, with 9 bases aligning to TRBD2. The sequence derives from a man aged 18 to 35 in good health. Sequencing was performed on naive T cells sorted from blood. The CDR3 DNA reads TGTGCCACCAGCCCAACTAGCGGGCAGAGCACAGATACGCAGTATTTT. Translation gives CATSPTSGQSTDTQYF.